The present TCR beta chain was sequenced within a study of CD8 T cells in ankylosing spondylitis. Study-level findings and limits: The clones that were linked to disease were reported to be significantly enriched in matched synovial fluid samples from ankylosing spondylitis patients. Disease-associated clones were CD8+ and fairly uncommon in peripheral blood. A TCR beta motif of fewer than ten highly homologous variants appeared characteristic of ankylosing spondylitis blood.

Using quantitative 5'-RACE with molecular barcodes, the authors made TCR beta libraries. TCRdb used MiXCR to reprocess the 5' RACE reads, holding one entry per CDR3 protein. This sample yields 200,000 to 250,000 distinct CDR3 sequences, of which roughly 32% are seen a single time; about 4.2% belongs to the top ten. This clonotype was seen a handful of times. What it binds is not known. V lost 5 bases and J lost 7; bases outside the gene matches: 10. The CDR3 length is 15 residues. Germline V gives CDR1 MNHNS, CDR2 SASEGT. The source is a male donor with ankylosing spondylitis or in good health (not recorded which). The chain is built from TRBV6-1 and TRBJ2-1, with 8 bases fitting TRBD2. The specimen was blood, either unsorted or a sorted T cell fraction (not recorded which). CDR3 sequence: CASSNYGGAGNEQFF. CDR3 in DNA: TGTGCCAGCAGTAATTACGGGGGGGCGGGGAATGAGCAGTTCTTC.